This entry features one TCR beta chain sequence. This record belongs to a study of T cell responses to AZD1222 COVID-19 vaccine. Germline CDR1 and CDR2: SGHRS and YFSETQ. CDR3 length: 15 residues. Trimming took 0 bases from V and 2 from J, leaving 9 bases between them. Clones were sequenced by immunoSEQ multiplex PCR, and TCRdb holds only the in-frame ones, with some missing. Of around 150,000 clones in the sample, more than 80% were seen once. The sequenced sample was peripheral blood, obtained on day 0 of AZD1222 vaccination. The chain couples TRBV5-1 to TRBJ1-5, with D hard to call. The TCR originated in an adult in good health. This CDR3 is CASSLGSTGNQPQHF. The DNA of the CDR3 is TGCGCCAGCAGCTTGGGATCGACGGGCAATCAGCCCCAGCATTTT.